The clone carrying this T cell receptor beta chain turned up a few times. Antigen unknown. Constant-segment primers served in 5'RACE that generated TCR alpha and TCR beta cDNA libraries bearing sample barcodes and UMIs. TCRdb processed the 5' RACE reads anew with MiXCR; each CDR3 protein has one entry. The table shows around 140,000 distinct CDR3 sequences, with 15% to 20% occurring only once. CDR1 is LGHDT and CDR2 is YNNKEL in the germline V gene (reference sequence). The ends were cut back, 5 bases at V and 0 bases at J, with 13 bases in the middle. The CDR3 has 15 residues. These data come from a study of T-cell memory formation after mild COVID-19. Background on the study: In these data, TCR clusters were largely donor specific. The study, taken as a whole, reports: Those CD4+ clones that contracted were mainly in CM and EM (CD8+ ones in EMRA). Later expanders leaned CD4+, whereas day 15 to 85 contracting clones were balanced CD4/CD8.

Sequencing was carried out using PBMCs or a T cell subset sorted from them (not recorded which). The source is an adult woman who had mild COVID-19 (a few samples of this study predate the infection). Cell type and time point are not known. The V gene is TRBV3-1, the J gene TRBJ1-1, with D maybe TRBD1 (6 bases). The CDR3 here is CASSEYGQLNTEAFF. The CDR3 DNA reads as TGTGCCAGCAGCGAGTACGGACAGCTGAACACTGAAGCTTTCTTT.